This T cell receptor beta chain came from a study of technical replicates of blood from several donors. Assay used: immunoSEQ multiplex PCR; TCRdb lists only in-frame clones, some missing. The sample lists fewer than 95,000 clones, roughly 91% occurring once. From germline, CDR1 is SEHNR and CDR2 FQNEAQ (reference sequence). CDR3 length: 13 amino acids. Trimming cost V 5 bases and J 7 bases; bases outside gene matches: 4. The specimen was T cells isolated from PBMCs. This sequence originates from a human donor in good health. This sequence joins TRBV7-9 and TRBJ1-5; TRBD1 matches at 8 bases. The CDR3 DNA follows: TGTGCCAGCAGCCCGACAGGGGCCCAGCCCCAGCATTTT. It is translated as CASSPTGAQPQHF.